Shown below are 13 T cell receptor beta chains from a single sample sequenced in a study of cytomegalovirus exposure and HLA in healthy donors. With 60 Vbeta and 13 Jbeta primers, the PCR was carried out. Generated by immunoSEQ multiplex PCR, the TCRdb table keeps only in-frame clones and is missing some. The table records about 100,000 clones, approximately 77% of them present only once. The material sequenced was PBMCs. The receptor set was obtained from a male donor in good health and CMV-seropositive.

The chain joins TRBV6-4 to TRBJ1-1; D might be TRBD1 (5 bases). Trimming left V 8 bases short and J 0 bases short, with 19 bases between. This CDR3 spans 16 amino acids. Per the germline V gene, CDR1 is MRHNA and CDR2 is SNTAGT. CDR3 sequence reads: CASLRSCRDLNTEAFF. In DNA form, the CDR3 reads TGTGCCAGCCTCAGGTCTTGCAGGGATCTGAACACTGAAGCTTTCTTT.

This clone has only a few counts. The junction departs from the called germline gene at one end, perhaps through a read error. The V and J genes are TRBV7-9 and TRBJ2-7; possible D gene TRBD2, 6 bases. In germline, CDR1 is SEHNR, CDR2 FQNEAQ (reference sequence). CDR3 length: 16 residues. As DNA, the CDR3 is TGTTCCAGCAGCCCCCCCCCAGGGACTTCCTCGTCCGAGCAGTACTTC. This sequence encodes CSSSPPPGTSSSEQYF.

V gene TRBV30 combines with J gene TRBJ2-1; 11 positions agree with TRBD2. Per the germline V gene, CDR1 is GTSNPN and CDR2 is SVGIG (reference sequence). This CDR3 contains 18 residues. The junction had 13 bases not matched to a gene; V was cut back by 3 bases and J by 3 bases. DNA for the CDR3: TGTGCCTGGAGCAAACATCTACTAGCGGGAGAGGTCTACAATGAGCAGTTCTTC. Amino acids: CAWSKHLLAGEVYNEQFF.

This clone is a singleton in its sample. The chain employs TRBV9 and TRBJ1-4; D remains unclear. Trimming stripped 0 bases from V and 8 bases from J, with 14 bases between. There are 15 residues in the CDR3. CDR1 and CDR2 (germline): SGDLS, YYNGEE. The DNA for the CDR3 is TGTGCCAGCAGCGTAGACGGGGAGGGTTTCGAAAAACTGTTTTTT. Translated, it gives CASSVDGEGFEKLFF.

J is TRBJ2-5 and V is TRBV7-3; TRBD2 might be the D (7 bases). The V gene lost 3 bases and the J gene lost 7 bases, with 15 bases spanning the gap. Germline lookup yields CDR1 SGHTA and CDR2 FQGTGA. The CDR3 extends over 14 amino acids. The CDR3 DNA reads as TGTGCCAGCAGCTTTCCTAGCGGCAGGGGGACCCAGTACTTC. This translates into CASSFPSGRGTQYF.

CDR3 nucleotides: TGTGCCAGCAGTTCCCCCTCCGTAGGGGTTGGAAACACCATATATTTT. Protein: CASSSPSVGVGNTIYF. V and J are TRBV28 and TRBJ1-3; a weak D match, TRBD1 (5 bases). This CDR3 has 16 amino acids. Trimming left V 4 bases short and J 3 bases short, with 16 bases between. Germline V gene data show CDR1 as MDHEN and CDR2 as SYDVKM.

The chain is built from TRBV29-1 and TRBJ1-1; D is undetermined. CDR1 is SQVTM, CDR2 ANQGSEA, per germline. This CDR3 region has 13 residues. The V end was cut by 4 bases, the J end by 1 base, with 10 bases between. The CDR3 coding sequence is TGCAGCGTTGCAACTATTCAGAACACTGAAGCTTTCTTT. It specifies CSVATIQNTEAFF.

The chain couples TRBV6-1 to TRBJ2-7; D gene ambiguous. With 0 bases removed from V and 1 base from J, the gap between germline ends came to 4 bases. The CDR3 consists of 13 residues. From germline, CDR1 is MNHNS and CDR2 SASEGT. CDR3 nucleotides: TGTGCCAGCAGTGAAGCGTCATCCTACGAGCAGTACTTC. This gives the protein CASSEASSYEQYF.

DNA for the CDR3: TGTGCCAGCGCCGGGACAGCCTCTCCAGGGACTGAAGCTTTCTTT. Amino acids: CASAGTASPGTEAFF. This chain uses TRBV6-5 with TRBJ1-1; 7 bases line up with TRBD1. The CDR3 is 15 amino acids. The germline V gene has CDR1 MNHEY and CDR2 SVGAGI. V lost 8 bases and J lost 5; bases outside the gene matches: 14.

The chain recombines TRBV9 with TRBJ1-2, with D hard to call. V was clipped by 5 bases and J by 0 bases, with 14 bases between them. Looked up from germline, CDR1 is SGDLS and CDR2 is YYNGEE. This CDR3 region has 15 residues. The CDR3 DNA is TGTGCCAGCAGTGCCCTGTCCAGTACTAACTATGGCTACACCTTC. This translates into CASSALSSTNYGYTF. Looking up the rest from reference TRBV9 and TRBJ1-2 gives the full variable domain: DSGVTQTPKHLITATGQRVTLRCSPRSGDLSVYWYQQSLDQGLQFLIQYYNGEERAKGNILERFSAQQFPDLHSELNLSSLELGDSALYFCASSALSSTNYGYTFGSGTRLTVV.

This clone was picked up a small number of times. The chain combines TRBV6-1 with TRBJ2-3, with D possibly being TRBD2 (6 bases). V was trimmed by 8 bases and J by 4 bases, leaving 19 bases between them. Germline V lookup: CDR1 MNHNS, CDR2 SASEGT. CDR3 length: 15 amino acids. CDR3 loop: CASRRGTEGADTQYF. The DNA for the CDR3 is TGTGCCAGCCGTCGAGGGACTGAAGGTGCAGATACGCAGTATTTT.

This clone was picked up one time. CDR3 DNA: TGTGCCAGCAGCTGGCGGGACGTCAGCTCCTACAATGAGCAGTTCTTC. Protein: CASSWRDVSSYNEQFF. V is TRBV7-6 and J is TRBJ2-1; D possibly corresponds to TRBD2 (6 bases). V lost 4 bases and J 0 bases, leaving 13 bases between the germline ends. The CDR3 has 16 amino acids. From germline, CDR1 is SGHVS and CDR2 FNYEAQ. Complete variable domain (other parts from reference TRBV7-6 and TRBJ2-1): GAGVSQSPRYKVTKRGQDVALRCDPISGHVSLYWYRQALGQGPEFLTYFNYEAQQDKSGLPNDRFSAERPEGSISTLTIQRTEQRDSAMYRCASSWRDVSSYNEQFFGPGTRLTVL.

V and J are TRBV7-9 and TRBJ2-1; tentatively, D is TRBD2 (5 bases). CDR3 length: 15 residues. The V gene lost 5 bases and the J gene lost 6 bases, with 17 bases spanning the gap. CDR1 SEHNR and CDR2 FQNEAQ come from the germline V gene (reference sequence). The DNA of the CDR3 is TGTGCCAGCAGCCCCCGTCGGGGAGTCAGCAATGAGCAGTTCTTC. This gives the protein CASSPRRGVSNEQFF.